This T cell receptor beta chain derives from a study of blood T cell repertoires in COVID-19. Across the whole study: Spain, Italy and the United States supplied samples that represented acute and convalescent COVID-19.

The ends were cut back, 5 bases at V and 3 bases at J, with 17 bases in the middle. Germline-derived CDR1 and CDR2 are LNHDA and SQIVND (reference sequence). This CDR3 contains 15 residues. The assay was immunoSEQ multiplex PCR, and TCRdb's table has in-frame clones only and misses some. The sample includes 140,000 or so clones, approximately 87% seen only once; the top ten take roughly 35%. The rearrangement links TRBV19 to TRBJ2-7; D perhaps matches TRBD2 (5 bases). This TCR derives from a middle-aged man who had recovered from COVID-19. Sequencing was performed on peripheral blood. CDR3 protein: CASSGPGQGGYEQYF. As DNA, the CDR3 is TGTGCCAGTAGTGGCCCGGGCCAAGGAGGCTACGAGCAGTACTTC.